Presented here are 9 T cell receptor beta chains from one specimen sequenced in a study of shared clonotypes between healthy human individuals. TCRdb keeps only in-frame clones here, not all; method: immunoSEQ multiplex PCR. The table shows 660,000 or so clones, with 95% to 97% occurring only once. Selected positively for CCR7 and CD45RO-negative, naive CD8 cells excluded terminally differentiated effector memory CD45RA+ cells. The sequenced sample consisted of naive CD8+ T cells sorted from blood. The receptors stem from a woman younger than 45 in good health.

The J gene is TRBJ2-7, the V gene TRBV28; D not resolved. This CDR3 is built from 16 residues. From germline, CDR1 is MDHEN and CDR2 SYDVKM. V was shortened by 5 bases and J by 5 bases, with 22 bases between the two germline ends. CDR3 loop: CASSLSFSNPLDEQYF. Written as DNA, the CDR3 is TGTGCCAGCAGTCTTTCGTTTAGTAACCCTTTGGACGAGCAGTACTTC.

The rearrangement joins TRBV5-5 to TRBJ2-1; D perhaps matches TRBD2 (6 bases). This CDR3 region has 16 residues. V was pared by 0 bases and J by 0 bases, with 10 bases between. Germline V gene data show CDR1 as SGHKS and CDR2 as YYEKEE (reference sequence). The CDR3 reads CASSLELASSYNEQFF. Written as DNA, the CDR3 is TGTGCCAGCAGCTTGGAGCTAGCGAGCTCCTACAATGAGCAGTTCTTC.

The gene calls are TRBV10-3 and TRBJ2-1, with D possibly being TRBD2 (7 bases). The CDR3 extends over 16 amino acids. Germline V gene lookup returns CDR1 ENHRY and CDR2 SYGVKD. Trimming stripped 6 bases from V and 0 bases from J, with 15 bases between. CDR3 DNA: TGTGCCATCAGGCGAGGGGGGGCAAGCTCCTACAATGAGCAGTTCTTC. It is translated as CAIRRGGASSYNEQFF.

Turning to this clone: An end of the junction does not agree with germline; a read error may underlie this. V and J are TRBV19 and TRBJ2-7; 7 bases match TRBD2. Germline V CDR1 and CDR2: LNHDA, SQIVND (reference sequence). The CDR3 has 12 residues. The CDR3: CASSSSGRERYF. In DNA form, the CDR3 reads TGTGCCAGTAGTTCTAGCGGTCGAGAGCGGTACTTC.

The rearrangement joins TRBV11-2 to TRBJ1-2, with a tentative D call TRBD1 (5 bases). The CDR3 runs to 14 residues. V was cut by 6 bases and J by 4 bases, with 15 bases left in between. Germline CDR1 reads SGHAT; CDR2 reads FQNNGV. CDR3 residues: CASSAPGRFYGYTF. CDR3 coding DNA: TGTGCCAGCAGTGCCCCAGGGAGATTCTATGGCTACACCTTC.

The rearrangement joins TRBV27 to TRBJ2-3; D not resolved. Germline V lookup: CDR1 MNHEY, CDR2 SMNVEV (reference sequence). Trimming left V 3 bases short and J 6 bases short, with 16 bases between. There are 15 residues in the CDR3. In DNA form, the CDR3 reads TGTGCCAGCAGTTTTTTTGGGCTAGTCCCCGATACGCAGTATTTT. Its translation is CASSFFGLVPDTQYF.

The J gene is TRBJ2-7, the V gene TRBV7-8; 9 nucleotides match TRBD2. There are 15 residues in the CDR3. The trim removed 4 bases at V and 1 base at J, leaving 5 bases unmatched. Germline assignment: CDR1 SGHVS and CDR2 FQNEAQ. The CDR3, as DNA: TGTGCCAGCAGCTCCGGTAGCGGGAGATCCTACGAGCAGTACTTC. This translates into CASSSGSGRSYEQYF.

The V call is TRBV19, the J call TRBJ2-7, with TRBD1 matching over 9 bases. The CDR3 contains 16 residues. V trimming: 5 bases; J trimming: 2 bases; junction bases outside the gene matches: 10. Germline CDR1 is LNHDA and CDR2 is SQIVND (reference sequence). CDR3 sequence (DNA): TGTGCCAGTAGTTCGCAACCGGGACAGGGAACCTACGAGCAGTACTTC. Translated: CASSSQPGQGTYEQYF.

This chain uses TRBV5-6 with TRBJ2-7; a possible D gene is TRBD2 (6 bases). Trimming took off 4 bases at V and 6 bases at J, with 20 bases between the two ends. The V gene's germline CDR1 is SGHDT and CDR2 YYEEEE. The CDR3 loop spans 15 amino acids. The CDR3 coding sequence is TGTGCCAGCAGCGGACCTTTTCCGGGAGATTTCGAGCAGTACTTC. Its protein is CASSGPFPGDFEQYF.